The clone carrying this T cell receptor beta chain was seen more than once but under ten times. Antigen unknown. In TCRdb, the 5' RACE reads were re-called with MiXCR into one record per CDR3 protein. The table shows 530,000 or so distinct CDR3 sequences, with approximately 15% occurring only once. The data belong to a study of T-cell memory formation after mild COVID-19. Study background: TCR clusters mostly belonged to single donors.

Study findings and constraints: Contracting CD4+ clones lay largely in CM and EM, with CD8+ ones residing in EMRA.

The CDR3 length is 14 residues. With 4 bases removed from V and 4 bases from J, the gap between germline ends came to 17 bases. Germline CDR1 reads GTSNPN; CDR2 reads SVGIG (reference sequence). The sequence was collected from an adult woman who had mild COVID-19 (a few samples of this study predate the infection). Cell type and time point are not known. The sequenced sample was PBMCs or a T cell subset sorted from them (not recorded which). The rearrangement joins TRBV30 to TRBJ2-7; a weak D match, TRBD1 (5 bases). Written as DNA, the CDR3 is TGTGCCTGGAAACAGGACCCCACCCTTTACGAGCAGTACTTC. Encoded protein: CAWKQDPTLYEQYF.